This TCR beta chain was profiled in a study of blood T cell repertoires in COVID-19. As for the study in general: Acute and convalescent COVID-19 samples came from the United States, Italy and Spain.

Trimming left V 4 bases short and J 4 bases short, with 15 bases between. Germline CDR1 is KGHDR and CDR2 is SFDVKD. The CDR3 loop spans 15 amino acids. In the original workflow: How many nucleated cells were present was estimated from reference gene primer amplification. Measured with immunoSEQ multiplex PCR; TCRdb has only the in-frame clones, and not every one. The V and J calls and clone size are taken from that table; D and trimming were inferred from the DNA. Of about 100,000 clones listed, more than 65% are singletons. The clonotype comes from a man between 65 and 79 years old with active or convalescent COVID-19. The chain is built from TRBV24-1 and TRBJ2-5; possible D gene TRBD2, 5 bases. Source material: peripheral blood. CDR3: CATSETTSFGETQYF. The CDR3 coding sequence is TGTGCCACCAGTGAAACCACTAGTTTCGGAGAGACCCAGTACTTC.